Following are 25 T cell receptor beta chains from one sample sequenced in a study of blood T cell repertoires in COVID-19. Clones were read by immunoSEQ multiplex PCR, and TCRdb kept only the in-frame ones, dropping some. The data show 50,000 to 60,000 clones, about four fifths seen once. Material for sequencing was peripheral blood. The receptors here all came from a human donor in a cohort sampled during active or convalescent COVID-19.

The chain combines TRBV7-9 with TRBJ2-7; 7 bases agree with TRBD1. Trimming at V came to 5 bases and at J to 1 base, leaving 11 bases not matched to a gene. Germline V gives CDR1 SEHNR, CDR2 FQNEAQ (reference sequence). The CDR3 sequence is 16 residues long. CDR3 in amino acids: CASSPPGSGGSYEQYF. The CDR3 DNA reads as TGTGCCAGCAGCCCACCCGGATCAGGGGGATCCTACGAGCAGTACTTC.

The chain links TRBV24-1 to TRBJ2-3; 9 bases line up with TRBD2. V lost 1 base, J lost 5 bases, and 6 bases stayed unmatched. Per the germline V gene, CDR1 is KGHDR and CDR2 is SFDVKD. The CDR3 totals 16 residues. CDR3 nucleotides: TGTGCCACCAGTGATTTTGCGGGGGGGCGAGAAGATACGCAGTATTTT. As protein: CATSDFAGGREDTQYF.

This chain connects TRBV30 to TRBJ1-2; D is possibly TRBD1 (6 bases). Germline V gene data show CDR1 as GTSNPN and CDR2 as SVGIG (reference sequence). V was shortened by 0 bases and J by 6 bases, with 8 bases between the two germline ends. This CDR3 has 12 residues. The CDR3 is CAWSVQGDGYTF. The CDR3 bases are TGTGCCTGGAGTGTACAGGGTGATGGCTACACCTTC.

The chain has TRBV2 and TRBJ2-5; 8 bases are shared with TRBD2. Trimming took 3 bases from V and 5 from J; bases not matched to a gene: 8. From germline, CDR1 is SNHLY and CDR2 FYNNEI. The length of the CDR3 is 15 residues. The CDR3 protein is CASSEFGGADETQYF. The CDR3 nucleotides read TGTGCCAGCAGTGAGTTCGGGGGGGCGGACGAGACCCAGTACTTC.

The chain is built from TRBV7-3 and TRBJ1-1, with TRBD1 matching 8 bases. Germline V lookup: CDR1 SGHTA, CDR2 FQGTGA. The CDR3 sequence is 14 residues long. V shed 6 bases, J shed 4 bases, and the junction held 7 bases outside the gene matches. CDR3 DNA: TGTGCCAGCAGACGAACAGGGGGTATCACTGAAGCTTTCTTT. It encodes CASRRTGGITEAFF.

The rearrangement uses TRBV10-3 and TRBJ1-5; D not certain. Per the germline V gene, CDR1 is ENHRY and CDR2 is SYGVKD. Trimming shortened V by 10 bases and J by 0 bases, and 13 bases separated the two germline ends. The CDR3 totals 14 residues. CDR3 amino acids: CATRSPYSNQPQHF. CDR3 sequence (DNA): TGTGCCACCCGTTCTCCTTATAGCAATCAGCCCCAGCATTTT.

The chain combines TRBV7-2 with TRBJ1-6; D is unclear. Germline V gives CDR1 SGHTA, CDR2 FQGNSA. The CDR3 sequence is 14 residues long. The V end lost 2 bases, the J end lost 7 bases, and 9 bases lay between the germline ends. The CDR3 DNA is TGTGCCAGCAGCTTACGGGGAGAAAATTCACCCCTCCACTTT. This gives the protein CASSLRGENSPLHF.

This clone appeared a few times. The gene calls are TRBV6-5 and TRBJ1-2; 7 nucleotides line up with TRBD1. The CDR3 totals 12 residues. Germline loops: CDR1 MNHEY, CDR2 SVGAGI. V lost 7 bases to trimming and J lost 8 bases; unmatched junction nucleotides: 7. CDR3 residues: CASTTGERGYTF. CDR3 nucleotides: TGTGCCAGCACCACAGGGGAGCGGGGCTACACCTTC.

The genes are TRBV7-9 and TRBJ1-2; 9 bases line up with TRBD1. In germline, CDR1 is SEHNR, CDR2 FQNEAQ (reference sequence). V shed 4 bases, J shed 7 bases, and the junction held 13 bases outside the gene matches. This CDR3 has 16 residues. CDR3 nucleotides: TGTGCCAGCAGCTCAAGCCCCGGGACAGGGTTAGGTGGCTACACCTTC. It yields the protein CASSSSPGTGLGGYTF.

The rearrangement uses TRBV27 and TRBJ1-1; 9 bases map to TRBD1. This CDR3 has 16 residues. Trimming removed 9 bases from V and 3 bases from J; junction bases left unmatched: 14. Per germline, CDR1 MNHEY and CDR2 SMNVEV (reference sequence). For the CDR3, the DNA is TGTGCCAGTAATAAAACCGGGACAGGGTGGGACACTGAAGCTTTCTTT. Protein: CASNKTGTGWDTEAFF.

CDR3 DNA: TGCGCCAGCAGCTCCCCCCGGGGGACTGGTGAGCAGTTCTTC. Amino acid sequence: CASSSPRGTGEQFF. The chain combines TRBV5-1 with TRBJ2-1; D might be TRBD2 (6 bases). Germline V gene sequence: CDR1 SGHRS, CDR2 YFSETQ. The CDR3 has 14 residues. Trimming pared 3 bases from V and 9 bases from J, leaving 16 bases between.

In nucleotides, the CDR3 is TGTGCCACCAGCATAAACCCGGGGGGGCTTGATACGCAGTATTTT. Translation gives CATSINPGGLDTQYF. The chain uses TRBV15 and TRBJ2-3; 8 bases fit TRBD2. CDR3 size: 15 residues. Trimming took 4 bases from V and 6 from J; bases not matched to a gene: 9. Germline CDR1 LNHNV, CDR2 YYDKDF (reference sequence).

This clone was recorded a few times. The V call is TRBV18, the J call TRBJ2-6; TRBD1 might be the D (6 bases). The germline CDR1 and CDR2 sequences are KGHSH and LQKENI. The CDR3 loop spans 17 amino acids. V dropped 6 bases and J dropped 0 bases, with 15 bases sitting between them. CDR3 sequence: CASSLQQGPSGANVLTF. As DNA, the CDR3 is TGTGCCAGCTCCCTACAACAGGGCCCCTCTGGGGCCAACGTCCTGACTTTC.

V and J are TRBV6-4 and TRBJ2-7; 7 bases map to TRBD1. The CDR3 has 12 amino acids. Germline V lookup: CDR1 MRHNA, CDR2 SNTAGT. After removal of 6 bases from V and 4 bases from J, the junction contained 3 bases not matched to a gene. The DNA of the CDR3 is TGTGCCAGCAGCGGGACAGCATACGAGCAGTACTTC. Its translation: CASSGTAYEQYF.

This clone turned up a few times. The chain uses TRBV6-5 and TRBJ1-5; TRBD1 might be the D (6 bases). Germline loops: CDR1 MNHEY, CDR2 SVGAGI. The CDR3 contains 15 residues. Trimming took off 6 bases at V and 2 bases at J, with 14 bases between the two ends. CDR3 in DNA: TGTGCCAGCAGACCCGCGGGGGGCGGCAATCAGCCCCAGCATTTT. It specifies CASRPAGGGNQPQHF.

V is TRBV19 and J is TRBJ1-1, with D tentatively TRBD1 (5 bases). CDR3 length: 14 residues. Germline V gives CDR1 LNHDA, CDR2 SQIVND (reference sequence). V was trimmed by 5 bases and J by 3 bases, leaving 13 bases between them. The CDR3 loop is CASSAQGDYTEAFF. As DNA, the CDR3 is TGTGCCAGTAGTGCGCAGGGCGATTACACTGAAGCTTTCTTT.

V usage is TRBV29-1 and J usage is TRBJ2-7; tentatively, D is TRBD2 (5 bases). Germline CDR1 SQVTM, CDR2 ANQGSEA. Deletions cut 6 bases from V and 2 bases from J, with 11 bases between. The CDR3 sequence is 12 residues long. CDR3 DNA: TGCAGCGTCGCGGACGGGACCTACGAGCAGTACTTC. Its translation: CSVADGTYEQYF.

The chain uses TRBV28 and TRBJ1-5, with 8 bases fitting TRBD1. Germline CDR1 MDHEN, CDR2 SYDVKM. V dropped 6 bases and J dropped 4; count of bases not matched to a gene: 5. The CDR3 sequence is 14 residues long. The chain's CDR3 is CASSFTGGNQPQHF. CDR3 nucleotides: TGTGCCAGCAGCTTTACAGGGGGGAATCAGCCCCAGCATTTT. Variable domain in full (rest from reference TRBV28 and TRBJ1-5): DVKVTQSSRYLVKRTGEKVFLECVQDMDHENMFWYRQDPGLGLRLIYFSYDVKMKEKGDIPEGYSVSREKKERFSLILESASTNQTSMYLCASSFTGGNQPQHFGDGTRLSIL.

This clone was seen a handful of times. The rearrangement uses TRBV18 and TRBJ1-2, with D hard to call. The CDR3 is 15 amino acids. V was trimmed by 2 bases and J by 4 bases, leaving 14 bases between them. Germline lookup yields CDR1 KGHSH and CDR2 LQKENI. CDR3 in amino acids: CASSPDATISYGYTF. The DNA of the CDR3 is TGTGCCAGCTCACCAGATGCAACTATCTCCTATGGCTACACCTTC.

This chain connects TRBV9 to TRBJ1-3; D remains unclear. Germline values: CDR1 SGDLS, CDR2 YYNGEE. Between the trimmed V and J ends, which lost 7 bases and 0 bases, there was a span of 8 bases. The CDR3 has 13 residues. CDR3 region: CASQGSSGNTIYF. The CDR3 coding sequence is TGTGCCAGCCAAGGGAGCTCTGGAAACACCATATATTTT.

The CDR3 region has the DNA TGCGCCAGCAATTGGGACAGGGGGGAGACCCAGTACTTC. Translation: CASNWDRGETQYF. The chain links TRBV10-2 to TRBJ2-5, with TRBD1 matching over 11 bases. This CDR3 is built from 13 residues. V was pared by 7 bases and J by 5 bases, with 3 bases of the junction left unmatched. The germline gives CDR1 WSHSY, CDR2 SAAADI.

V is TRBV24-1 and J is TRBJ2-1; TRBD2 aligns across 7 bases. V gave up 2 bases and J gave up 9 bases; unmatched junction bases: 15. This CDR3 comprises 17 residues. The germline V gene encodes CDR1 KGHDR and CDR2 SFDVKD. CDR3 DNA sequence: TGTGCCACCAGTGATTCCAAGACTAGCCACTCGGACGGTGAGCAGTTCTTC. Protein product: CATSDSKTSHSDGEQFF.

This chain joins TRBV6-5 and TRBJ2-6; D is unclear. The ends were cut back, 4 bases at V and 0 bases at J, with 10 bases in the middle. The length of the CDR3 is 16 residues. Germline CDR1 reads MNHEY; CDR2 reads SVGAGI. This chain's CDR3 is CASSFAKSSGANVLTF. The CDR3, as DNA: TGTGCCAGCAGTTTCGCGAAGAGCTCTGGGGCCAACGTCCTGACTTTC.

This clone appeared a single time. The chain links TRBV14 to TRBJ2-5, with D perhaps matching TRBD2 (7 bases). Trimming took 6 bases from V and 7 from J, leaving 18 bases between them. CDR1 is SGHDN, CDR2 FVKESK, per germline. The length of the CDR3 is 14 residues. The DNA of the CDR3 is TGTGCCAGCAGTCCCCTTGGGGGGGCTGGGACCCAGTACTTC. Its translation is CASSPLGGAGTQYF.

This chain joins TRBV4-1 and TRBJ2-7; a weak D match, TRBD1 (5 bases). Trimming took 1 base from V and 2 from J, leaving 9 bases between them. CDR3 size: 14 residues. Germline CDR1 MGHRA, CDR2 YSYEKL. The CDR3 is CASSQVGPPYEQYF. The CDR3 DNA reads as TGCGCCAGCAGCCAAGTGGGGCCACCCTACGAGCAGTACTTC.